The 13 T cell receptor beta chains below come from one sample, sequenced in a study of cytomegalovirus exposure and HLA in healthy donors. PCR primers comprised 60 Vbeta and 13 Jbeta primers. Using immunoSEQ multiplex PCR, the repertoire was profiled, and TCRdb retains in-frame clones only, with some absent. This table has about 150,000 clones, about four fifths appearing once. The sequenced sample was PBMCs. The receptors stem from a woman aged 50 to 65 in good health and CMV-seropositive.

This rearrangement joins TRBV5-6 to TRBJ2-7, with 9 bases identical to TRBD1. From germline, CDR1 is SGHDT and CDR2 YYEEEE. V was pared by 4 bases and J by 5 bases, with 7 bases of the junction left unmatched. The CDR3 sequence is 14 residues long. The CDR3: CASSLRGTGHEQYF. The CDR3 nucleotides read TGTGCCAGCAGCCTGAGGGGGACAGGGCACGAGCAGTACTTC. The full variable domain, in which reference TRBV5-6 and TRBJ2-7 provide the parts outside the CDR3, is DAGVTQSPTHLIKTRGQQVTLRCSPKSGHDTVSWYQQALGQGPQFIFQYYEEEERQRGNFPDRFSGHQFPNYSSELNVNALLLGDSALYLCASSLRGTGHEQYFGPGTRLTVT.

The chain employs TRBV27 and TRBJ2-1; TRBD1 matches 8 bases. The J segment lost 8 bases and the V segment lost 5 bases, leaving 5 bases of the junction unmatched. Germline loops: CDR1 MNHEY, CDR2 SMNVEV (reference sequence). The CDR3 has 13 residues. In DNA, the CDR3 is TGTGCCAGCAGTCCGGACAGGGCCGATGAGCAGTTCTTC. The encoded protein is CASSPDRADEQFF.

This sequence joins TRBV28 and TRBJ1-2, with D hard to call. Germline lookup yields CDR1 MDHEN and CDR2 SYDVKM. Trimming left V 5 bases short and J 4 bases short, with 8 bases between. There are 12 residues in the CDR3. The CDR3, as DNA: TGTGCCAGCAGTGTCCCTCTCTATGGCTACACCTTC. It encodes CASSVPLYGYTF.

This rearrangement joins TRBV7-6 to TRBJ1-1, with D possibly being TRBD1 (5 bases). Trimming took 5 bases from V and 6 from J, leaving 19 bases between them. Germline V gene sequence: CDR1 SGHVS, CDR2 FNYEAQ. The CDR3 is 15 residues long. The CDR3 loop reads CASSVLGGSPSEAFF. CDR3 coding DNA: TGTGCCAGCAGCGTGTTGGGGGGGTCTCCATCTGAAGCTTTCTTT.

This clone was recorded a few times. The rearrangement links TRBV2 to TRBJ2-7; TRBD1 agrees at 10 bases. The CDR3 spans 15 residues. Germline V CDR1 and CDR2: SNHLY, FYNNEI. V trimming: 0 bases; J trimming: 3 bases; junction bases outside the gene matches: 2. The CDR3, as DNA: TGTGCCAGCAGTGAAGCACGGGACAGGGGCTACGAGCAGTACTTC. This sequence encodes CASSEARDRGYEQYF.

This chain connects TRBV7-6 to TRBJ2-7; perhaps TRBD1 as D (7 bases). Germline V lookup: CDR1 SGHVS, CDR2 FNYEAQ. V gave up 5 bases and J gave up 4 bases, with 15 bases separating them. This CDR3 is 14 amino acids long. This CDR3 reads CASSPGGQLYEQYF. CDR3 DNA: TGTGCCAGCAGCCCCGGGGGACAGCTATACGAGCAGTACTTC.

The chain combines TRBV2 with TRBJ1-6; possibly TRBD1 for D (5 bases). The germline V gene has CDR1 SNHLY and CDR2 FYNNEI. The CDR3 is 15 amino acids. V lost 11 bases to trimming and J lost 2 bases, with 16 bases between them. The CDR3 DNA reads as TGTGCCCGCAATCGGGGGGGGACCTATAATTCACCCCTCCACTTT. Protein: CARNRGGTYNSPLHF.

This clone was recorded at least ten times. This rearrangement joins TRBV7-3 to TRBJ1-6, with 7 bases identical to TRBD1. CDR3 length equals 15 residues. Germline loops: CDR1 SGHTA, CDR2 FQGTGA. V shed 3 bases and J 9 bases; nucleotides not matched to a gene: 8. The CDR3 here is CASSLDRSSSSPLHF. The DNA of the CDR3 is TGTGCCAGCAGCTTGGACAGGTCTAGCAGTTCACCCCTCCACTTT. Full variable domain (rest looked up from reference TRBV7-3 and TRBJ1-6): GAGVSQTPSNKVTEKGKYVELRCDPISGHTALYWYRQSLGQGPEFLIYFQGTGAADDSGLPNDRFFAVRPEGSVSTLKIQRTERGDSAVYLCASSLDRSSSSPLHFGNGTRLTVT.

The rearrangement uses TRBV5-1 and TRBJ2-5; 7 nucleotides line up with TRBD2. Per germline, CDR1 SGHRS and CDR2 YFSETQ. CDR3 size: 16 residues. V trimming: 0 bases; J trimming: 1 base; junction bases outside the gene matches: 6. The CDR3 DNA reads TGCGCCAGCAGCTTGGTCGCTAGCGGACCCCAAGAGACCCAGTACTTC. It encodes CASSLVASGPQETQYF.

This sequence joins TRBV28 and TRBJ2-7; 7 nucleotides line up with TRBD1. Germline trimming cut 5 bases from V and 7 bases from J; bases unmatched to any gene: 11. Germline-derived CDR1 and CDR2 are MDHEN and SYDVKM. The CDR3 consists of 14 residues. In nucleotides, the CDR3 is TGTGCCAGCAGTGGCCCGACAGGGTCGGGGGAGCAGTACTTC. Its protein product is CASSGPTGSGEQYF.

The chain joins TRBV9 to TRBJ2-2; possible D gene TRBD2, 5 bases. Germline CDR1 reads SGDLS; CDR2 reads YYNGEE. This CDR3 comprises 14 residues. Trimming pared 2 bases from V and 7 bases from J, leaving 12 bases between. The CDR3 DNA follows: TGTGCCAGCAGCGTGGTCGGGATGAGCGGGGAGCTGTTTTTT. Amino acids: CASSVVGMSGELFF.

The chain couples TRBV28 to TRBJ2-7; a possible D gene is TRBD2 (6 bases). Trimming took off 5 bases at V and 2 bases at J, with 13 bases between the two ends. The CDR3 length is 14 residues. From germline, CDR1 is MDHEN and CDR2 SYDVKM. DNA for the CDR3: TGTGCCAGCAGTCTTAGCGGAAATACCTACGAGCAGTACTTC. Its translation: CASSLSGNTYEQYF. The full variable domain, with the rest looked up from reference TRBV28 and TRBJ2-7, is DVKVTQSSRYLVKRTGEKVFLECVQDMDHENMFWYRQDPGLGLRLIYFSYDVKMKEKGDIPEGYSVSREKKERFSLILESASTNQTSMYLCASSLSGNTYEQYFGPGTRLTVT.

The chain has TRBV25-1 and TRBJ1-1; the D gene is possibly TRBD1 (6 bases). The length of the CDR3 is 15 residues. Germline V gene data show CDR1 as MGHDK and CDR2 as SYGVNS. V was trimmed by 7 bases and J by 4 bases, leaving 19 bases between them. CDR3 DNA: TGTGCCAGCAACTTCGGGCAGGGAGGGGGCACTGAAGCTTTCTTT. Amino acids: CASNFGQGGGTEAFF.